This TCR beta chain was sequenced during a study of T cell repertoires in cytomegalovirus infection. Details on this clonotype: This may come from a read error, since a much larger clone is one base off.

The CDR3 loop spans 15 amino acids. Germline CDR1 and CDR2: SEHNR and FQNEAQ (reference sequence). In TCRdb, the reads were re-called with MiXCR into one record per CDR3 protein. The sample includes some 300,000 distinct CDR3 sequences, around 10% seen only once; the top ten take more than 2.5%. The sequenced sample consisted of PBMCs. The clonotype was recovered from a human donor in good health (CMV status not recorded). Some clones in this sample may be carry-over from other donors' samples. V gene TRBV7-9 combines with J gene TRBJ1-3, with 9 bases fitting TRBD1. CDR3 amino acids: CANSLKDRGENTIYF. The CDR3 nucleotides are TGTGCCAACAGCTTAAAGGACAGGGGAGAAAACACCATATATTTT. The full variable domain, its missing parts supplied by reference TRBV7-9 and TRBJ1-3, is DTGVSQNPRHKITKRGQNVTFRCDPISEHNRLYWYRQTLGQGPEFLTYFQNEAQLEKSRLLSDRFSAERPKGSFSTLEIQRTEQGDSAMYLCANSLKDRGENTIYFGEGSWLTVV.